The following is a TCR beta chain sequence with its context. Its cognate antigen has yet to be identified. Base quality data are lacking; no much larger clone is found one base away. The data belong to a study of T cell responses to AZD1222 COVID-19 vaccine (dated by TCRdb to the early 2020s). For the study in its entirety: AZD1222 recipients with second doses at about 4 weeks or about 12 weeks were pooled, because spike-specific TCR depth and breadth did not differ between schedules. TCR sequencing covered fewer than 250 trial participants: 207 given two doses of AZD1222 and about 26 given two doses of MenACWY control vaccine. Enrollment into the trials was organized by age into subgroups of 18-55, 56-69 and 70-plus years, and those subgroups contained roughly 140, 27 and 60 TCR-sequenced participants, respectively.

CDR1 and CDR2, looked up from the germline V gene (reference sequence), are MNHEY and SMNVEV. At the junction V is shortened by 5 bases and J by 1 base, with 10 bases in between. From the cysteine through the phenylalanine, the CDR3 covers 14 amino acids. The DNA shown is the 42-base CDR3, in frame from base 1. The CDR3 regions of human TCRbeta chains were subjected to immunosequencing. Per the original workflow: Repertoire TCRs were checked for matches against a reference library of SARS-CoV-2-specific TCRs that had been generated using the MIRA antigen-specificity platform. Breadth meant the fraction of unique TCRs that were SARS-CoV-2-associated, whereas depth meant the fraction of total T cells that were SARS-CoV-2-associated. Using the MIRA data, every spike-specific TCR was mapped to the spike region that the TCR reacted to and assigned to either a CD4 or a CD8 class. Log10-transformed breadth and depth values were compared by one-way ANOVA with Sidak's multiple comparisons tests. TCRdb's version of the immuneACCESS table is confined to in-frame rearrangements and falls short of the full clone set. An unresolved V gene accounts for under half of the shortfall where checked; the remainder is of unknown origin. V and J calls and clone size are copied from that table; D and trimming were computed from the DNA. The sample has 140,000 or so clones on record, approximately 92% of them singletons. The ten biggest clones cover around 1.7% of the sample.

Explained via the paper, the time point label denotes: baseline before first vaccination. Vaccinee samples came from UK trials COV001 and COV002, including a single-blind randomized controlled phase 2/3 trial of AZD1222 (ChAdOx1 nCoV-19) in healthy adults. For TCRbeta chain sequencing, PBMC samples were collected from trial participants at day 0 and at day 28 after the second dose. Study-wide conclusions, independent of this receptor: The whole spike protein was spanned by vaccine-associated CD4 TCRs, and dominant responses were seen in regions 160-218 and 743-854. Epitopes outside the regions mutated in the B.1.351 and B.1.1.7 variants were reportedly recognized by nearly half of the unique spike-specific TCRs. Participants were mostly white British, with more females than males. The authors suggested clonal diversity may have been underestimated. Because no day 14 peak-response samples were available, repertoires were characterized only after the peak T cell response. Conclusions about previously exposed vaccinees are limited, since just six AZD1222 recipients were seropositive for SARS-CoV-2 at baseline. The 56-69-year group was small, and its depth increase did not reach significance, likely because of low power. A significant rise in spike-specific TCR breadth and depth was observed after two AZD1222 doses relative to day 0 and relative to MenACWY recipients.

The clonotype comes from an adult in good health. The specimen comprised peripheral blood, sampled on day 0 of AZD1222 vaccination. Here the chain combines TRBV27 and TRBJ2-3, with no confidently assigned D gene. DNA sequence: TGTGCCAGCAGTCCCCTCGACCGCACAGATACGCAGTATTTT. This translates into CASSPLDRTDTQYF.